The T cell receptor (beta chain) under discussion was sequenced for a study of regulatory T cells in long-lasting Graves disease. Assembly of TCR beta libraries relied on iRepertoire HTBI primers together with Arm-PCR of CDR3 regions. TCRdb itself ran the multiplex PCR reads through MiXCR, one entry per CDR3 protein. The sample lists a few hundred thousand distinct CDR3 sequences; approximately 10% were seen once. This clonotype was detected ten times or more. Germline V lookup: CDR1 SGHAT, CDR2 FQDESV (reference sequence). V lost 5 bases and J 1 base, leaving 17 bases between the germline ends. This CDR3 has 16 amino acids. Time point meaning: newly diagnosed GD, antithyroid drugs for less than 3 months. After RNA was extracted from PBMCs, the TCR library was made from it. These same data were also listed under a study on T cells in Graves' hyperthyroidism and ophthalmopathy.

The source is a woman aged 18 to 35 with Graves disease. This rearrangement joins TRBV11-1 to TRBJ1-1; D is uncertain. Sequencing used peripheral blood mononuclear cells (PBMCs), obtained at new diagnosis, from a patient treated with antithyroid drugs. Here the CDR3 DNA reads TGTGCCAGCAGCCGACCTCTTGGCGGCAGGAACACTGAAGCTTTCTTT. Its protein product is CASSRPLGGRNTEAFF.